This is a list of T cell receptor beta chains from one sample in a study of cytomegalovirus exposure and HLA in healthy donors. The data were produced by immunoSEQ multiplex PCR, yet TCRdb's version contains in-frame clones alone and is incomplete. Recorded for this sample: tens of thousands of clones. What was sequenced was PBMCs. The receptors originated from a man in his fifties in good health and CMV-seropositive. Both conserved end residues are part of each CDR3. The order of the fields is D gene, J gene, V gene, CDR3 protein, CDR3 DNA. A D gene is named only where the DNA matches it firmly.

TRBD2,TRBJ2-3,TRBV27,CASSFSRTSGTDTQYF,TGTGCCAGCAGTTTTTCTCGGACTAGCGGCACAGATACGCAGTATTTT
NA,TRBJ1-2,TRBV30,CAWSTAGVYTF,TGTGCCTGGAGTACGGCGGGGGTCTACACCTTC
TRBD2,TRBJ2-5,TRBV2,CASSESAGGVETQYF,TGTGCCAGCAGTGAGTCAGCGGGAGGGGTAGAGACCCAGTACTTC
NA,TRBJ1-2,TRBV20-1,CSATPGGGYTF,TGCAGTGCTACGCCAGGTGGAGGCTACACCTTC
NA,TRBJ1-1,TRBV9,CASSVGGHQNTEAFF,TGTGCCAGCAGCGTAGGGGGACACCAGAACACTGAAGCTTTCTTT
TRBD1,TRBJ1-1,TRBV5-1,CASSDGQGAANTEAFF,TGCGCCAGCAGCGACGGACAGGGGGCCGCGAACACTGAAGCTTTCTTT
NA,TRBJ1-1,TRBV11-3,CASSLSMNTEAFF,TGTGCCAGCAGCTTATCTATGAACACTGAAGCTTTCTTT
NA,TRBJ1-2,TRBV29-1,CSVETGSNYGYTF,TGCAGCGTTGAAACAGGCTCTAACTATGGCTACACCTTC
NA,TRBJ2-1,TRBV5-4,CASSLDPGVENEQFF,TGTGCCAGCAGCTTGGACCCCGGAGTGGAAAATGAGCAGTTCTTC
NA,TRBJ1-2,TRBV7-9,CASSLEASVGGYTF,TGTGCCAGCAGCTTAGAAGCAAGCGTCGGTGGCTACACCTTC
NA,TRBJ2-3,TRBV7-9,CASSLQRFSTDTQYF,TGTGCCAGCAGCTTACAGCGGTTTAGCACAGATACGCAGTATTTT